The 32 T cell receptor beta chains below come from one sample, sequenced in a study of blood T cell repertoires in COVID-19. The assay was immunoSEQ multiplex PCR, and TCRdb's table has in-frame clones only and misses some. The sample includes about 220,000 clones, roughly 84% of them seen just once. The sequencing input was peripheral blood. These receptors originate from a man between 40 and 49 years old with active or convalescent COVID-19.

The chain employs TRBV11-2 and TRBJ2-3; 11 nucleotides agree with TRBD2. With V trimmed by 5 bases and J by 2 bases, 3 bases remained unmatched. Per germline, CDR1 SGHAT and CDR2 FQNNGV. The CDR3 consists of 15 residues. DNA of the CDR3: TGTGCCAGCAGCCAGGGACTAGCGGTCACAGATACGCAGTATTTT. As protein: CASSQGLAVTDTQYF.

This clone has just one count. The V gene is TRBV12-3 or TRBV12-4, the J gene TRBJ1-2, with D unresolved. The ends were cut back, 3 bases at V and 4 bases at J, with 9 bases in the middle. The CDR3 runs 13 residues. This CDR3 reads CASSFGTFYGYTF. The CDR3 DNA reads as TGTGCCAGCAGTTTTGGTACATTCTATGGCTACACCTTC.

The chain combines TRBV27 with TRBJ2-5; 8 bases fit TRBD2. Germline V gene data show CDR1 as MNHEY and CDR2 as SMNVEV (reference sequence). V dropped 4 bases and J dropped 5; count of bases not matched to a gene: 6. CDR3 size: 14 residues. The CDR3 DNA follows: TGTGCCAGCAGTTCGGGACTAGAGCAGGAGACCCAGTACTTC. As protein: CASSSGLEQETQYF.

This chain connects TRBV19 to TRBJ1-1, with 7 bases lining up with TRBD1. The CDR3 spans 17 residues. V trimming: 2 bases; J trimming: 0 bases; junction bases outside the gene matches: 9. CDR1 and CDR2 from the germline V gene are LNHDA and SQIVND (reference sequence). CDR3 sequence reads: CASSIPTARGLNTEAFF. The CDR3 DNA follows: TGTGCCAGTAGTATACCGACGGCCAGGGGGTTGAACACTGAAGCTTTCTTT.

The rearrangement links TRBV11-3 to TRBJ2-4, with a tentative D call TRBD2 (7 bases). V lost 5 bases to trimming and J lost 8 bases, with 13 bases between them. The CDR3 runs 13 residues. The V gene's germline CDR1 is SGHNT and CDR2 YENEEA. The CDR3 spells CASSAGALDIQYF. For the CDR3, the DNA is TGTGCCAGCAGCGCGGGGGCTCTGGACATTCAGTACTTC.

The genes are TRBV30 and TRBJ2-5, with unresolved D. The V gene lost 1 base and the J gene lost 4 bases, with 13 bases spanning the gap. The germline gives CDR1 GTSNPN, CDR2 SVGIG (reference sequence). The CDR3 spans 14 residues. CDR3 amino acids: CAWSDPNRGETQYF. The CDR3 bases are TGTGCCTGGAGTGACCCTAACCGAGGAGAGACCCAGTACTTC.

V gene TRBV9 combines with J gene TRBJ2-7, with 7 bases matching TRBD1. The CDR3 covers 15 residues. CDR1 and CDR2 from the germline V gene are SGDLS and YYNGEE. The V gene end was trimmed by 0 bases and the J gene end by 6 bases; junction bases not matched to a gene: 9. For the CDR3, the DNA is TGTGCCAGCAGCGTAGGGAAAGGGGCAGGGGGCGAGCAGTACTTC. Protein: CASSVGKGAGGEQYF.

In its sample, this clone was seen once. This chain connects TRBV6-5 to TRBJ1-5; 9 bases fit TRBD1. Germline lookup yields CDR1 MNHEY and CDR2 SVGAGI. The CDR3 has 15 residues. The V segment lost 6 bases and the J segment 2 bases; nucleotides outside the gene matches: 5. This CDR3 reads CASSKTGGGNQPQHF. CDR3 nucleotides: TGTGCCAGCAGCAAGACAGGGGGAGGCAATCAGCCCCAGCATTTT.

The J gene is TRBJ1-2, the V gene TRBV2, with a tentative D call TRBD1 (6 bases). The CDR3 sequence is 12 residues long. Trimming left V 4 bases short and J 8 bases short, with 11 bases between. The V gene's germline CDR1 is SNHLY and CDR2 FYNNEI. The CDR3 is CASSAQGNGYTF. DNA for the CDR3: TGTGCCAGCAGTGCCCAGGGGAACGGCTACACCTTC.

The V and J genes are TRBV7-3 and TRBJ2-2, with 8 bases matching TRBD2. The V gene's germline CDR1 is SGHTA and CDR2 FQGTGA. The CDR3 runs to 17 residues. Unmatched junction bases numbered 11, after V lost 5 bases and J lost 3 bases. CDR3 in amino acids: CASSLGPVAGYTGELFF. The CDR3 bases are TGTGCCAGCAGCCTCGGGCCGGTAGCGGGGTACACCGGGGAGCTGTTTTTT.

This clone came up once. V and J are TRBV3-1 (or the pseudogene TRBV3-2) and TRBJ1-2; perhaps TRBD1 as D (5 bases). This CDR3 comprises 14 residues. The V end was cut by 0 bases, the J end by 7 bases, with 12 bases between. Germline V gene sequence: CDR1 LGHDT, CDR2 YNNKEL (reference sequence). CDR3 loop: CASSQEVRGFGYTF. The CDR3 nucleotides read TGTGCCAGCAGCCAAGAGGTTAGGGGTTTTGGCTACACCTTC.

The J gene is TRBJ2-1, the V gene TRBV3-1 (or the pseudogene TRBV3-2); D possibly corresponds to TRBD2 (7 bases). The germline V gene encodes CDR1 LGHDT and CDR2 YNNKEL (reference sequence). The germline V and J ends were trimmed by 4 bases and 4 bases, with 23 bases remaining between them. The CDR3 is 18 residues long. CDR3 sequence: CASSPLTATGGRYNEQFF. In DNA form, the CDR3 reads TGTGCCAGCAGCCCCCTAACGGCGACGGGGGGCCGATACAATGAGCAGTTCTTC.

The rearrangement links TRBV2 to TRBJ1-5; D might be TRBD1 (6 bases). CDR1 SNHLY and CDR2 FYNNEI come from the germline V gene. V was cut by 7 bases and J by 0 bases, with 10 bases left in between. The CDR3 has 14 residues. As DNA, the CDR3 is TGTGCCAGCATTGGCAGGGGTAGCAATCAGCCCCAGCATTTT. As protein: CASIGRGSNQPQHF.

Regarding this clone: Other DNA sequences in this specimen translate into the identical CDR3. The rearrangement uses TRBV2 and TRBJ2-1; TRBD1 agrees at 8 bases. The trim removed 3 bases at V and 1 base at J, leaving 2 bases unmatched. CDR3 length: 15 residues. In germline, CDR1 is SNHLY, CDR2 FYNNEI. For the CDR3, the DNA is TGTGCCAGCAGTGAGGGACAGGCTTCCTACAATGAGCAGTTCTTC. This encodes CASSEGQASYNEQFF.

CDR3: CATRLGQISTDTQYF. The CDR3 nucleotides read TGTGCTACACGGCTAGGTCAAATAAGCACAGATACGCAGTATTTT. This rearrangement joins TRBV28 to TRBJ2-3, with unresolved D. The CDR3 is 15 residues long. CDR1 is MDHEN and CDR2 is SYDVKM in the germline V gene.

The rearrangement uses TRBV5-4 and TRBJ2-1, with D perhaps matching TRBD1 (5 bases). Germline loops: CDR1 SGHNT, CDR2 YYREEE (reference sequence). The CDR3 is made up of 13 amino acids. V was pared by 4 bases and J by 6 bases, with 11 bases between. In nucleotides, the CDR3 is TGTGCCAGCAGCATACAGGCTTTCAATGAGCAGTTCTTC. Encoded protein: CASSIQAFNEQFF.

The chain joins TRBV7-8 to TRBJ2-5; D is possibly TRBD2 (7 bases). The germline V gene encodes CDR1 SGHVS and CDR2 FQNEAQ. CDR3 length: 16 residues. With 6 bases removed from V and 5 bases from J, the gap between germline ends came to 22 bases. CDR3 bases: TGTGCCAGCAGACTTAGTTACAGGGAGGGTATGGAGACCCAGTACTTC. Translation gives CASRLSYREGMETQYF.

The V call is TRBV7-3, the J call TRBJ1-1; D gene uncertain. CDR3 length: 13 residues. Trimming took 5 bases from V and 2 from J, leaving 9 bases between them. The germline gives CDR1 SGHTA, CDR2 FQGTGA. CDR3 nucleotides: TGTGCCAGCAGCCCCGGGAGCAACACTGAAGCTTTCTTT. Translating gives CASSPGSNTEAFF.

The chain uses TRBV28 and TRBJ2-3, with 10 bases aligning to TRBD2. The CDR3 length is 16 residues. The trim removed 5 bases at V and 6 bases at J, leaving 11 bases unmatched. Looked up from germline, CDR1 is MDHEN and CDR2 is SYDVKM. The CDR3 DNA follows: TGTGCCAGCAGTATCCCCCGGACTAGCGGTGTTGATACGCAGTATTTT. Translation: CASSIPRTSGVDTQYF.

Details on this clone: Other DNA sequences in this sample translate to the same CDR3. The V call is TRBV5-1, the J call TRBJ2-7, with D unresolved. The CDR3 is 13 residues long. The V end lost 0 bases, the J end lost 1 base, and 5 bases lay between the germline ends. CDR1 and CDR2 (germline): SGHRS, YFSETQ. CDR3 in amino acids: CASSLAGSYEQYF. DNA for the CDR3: TGCGCCAGCAGCTTGGCCGGTTCCTACGAGCAGTACTTC. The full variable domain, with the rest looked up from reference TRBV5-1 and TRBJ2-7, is KAGVTQTPRYLIKTRGQQVTLSCSPISGHRSVSWYQQTPGQGLQFLFEYFSETQRNKGNFPGRFSGRQFSNSRSEMNVSTLELGDSALYLCASSLAGSYEQYFGPGTRLTVT.

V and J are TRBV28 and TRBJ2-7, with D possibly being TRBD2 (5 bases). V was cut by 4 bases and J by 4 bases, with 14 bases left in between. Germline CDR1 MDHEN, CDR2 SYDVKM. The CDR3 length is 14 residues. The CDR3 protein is CASSSVATSYEQYF. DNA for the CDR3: TGTGCCAGCAGTTCGGTAGCGACATCTTACGAGCAGTACTTC.

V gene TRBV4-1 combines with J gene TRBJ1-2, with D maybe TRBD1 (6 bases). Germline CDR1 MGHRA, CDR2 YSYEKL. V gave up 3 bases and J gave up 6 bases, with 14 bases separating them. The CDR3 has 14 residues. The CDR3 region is CASSQGPGTNGYTF. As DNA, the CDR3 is TGCGCCAGCAGCCAGGGCCCCGGGACAAATGGCTACACCTTC.

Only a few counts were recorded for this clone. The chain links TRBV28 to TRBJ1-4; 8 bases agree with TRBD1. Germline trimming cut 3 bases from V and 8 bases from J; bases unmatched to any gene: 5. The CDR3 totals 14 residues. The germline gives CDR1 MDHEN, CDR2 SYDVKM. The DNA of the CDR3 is TGTGCCAGCAGTTTTGCAGGGGGCAGGGAAAAACTGTTTTTT. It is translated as CASSFAGGREKLFF.

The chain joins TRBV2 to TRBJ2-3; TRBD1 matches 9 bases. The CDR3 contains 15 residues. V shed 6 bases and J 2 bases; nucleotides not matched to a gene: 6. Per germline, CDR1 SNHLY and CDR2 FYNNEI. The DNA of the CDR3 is TGTGCCAGCAGGGACAGGGGTTTCCTCACAGATACGCAGTATTTT. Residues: CASRDRGFLTDTQYF.

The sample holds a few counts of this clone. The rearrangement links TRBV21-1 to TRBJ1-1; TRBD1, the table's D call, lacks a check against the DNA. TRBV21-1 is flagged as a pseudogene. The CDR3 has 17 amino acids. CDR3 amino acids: CASSKGKGQAQNTEAFF. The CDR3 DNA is TGTGCCAGCAGCAAAGGAAAGGGACAGGCTCAGAACACTGAAGCTTTCTTT.

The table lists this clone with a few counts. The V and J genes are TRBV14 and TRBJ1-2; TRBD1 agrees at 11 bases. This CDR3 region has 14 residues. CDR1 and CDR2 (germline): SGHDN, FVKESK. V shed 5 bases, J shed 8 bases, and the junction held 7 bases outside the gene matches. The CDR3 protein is CASSSRTGGFGYTF. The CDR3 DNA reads TGTGCCAGCAGCTCACGGACAGGGGGCTTCGGCTACACCTTC.

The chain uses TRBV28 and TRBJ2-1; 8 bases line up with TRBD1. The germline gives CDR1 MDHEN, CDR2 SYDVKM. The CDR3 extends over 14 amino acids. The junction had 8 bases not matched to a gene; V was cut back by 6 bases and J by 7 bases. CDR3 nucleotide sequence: TGTGCCAGCAGCCCCCCAGGGGGCGTGAATGAGCAGTTCTTC. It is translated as CASSPPGGVNEQFF.

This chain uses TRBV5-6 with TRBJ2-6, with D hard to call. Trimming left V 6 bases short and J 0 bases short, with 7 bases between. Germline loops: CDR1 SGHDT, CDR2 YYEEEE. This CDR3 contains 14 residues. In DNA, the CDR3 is TGTGCCAGCATCCCCTTCTCTGGGGCCAACGTCCTGACTTTC. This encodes CASIPFSGANVLTF.

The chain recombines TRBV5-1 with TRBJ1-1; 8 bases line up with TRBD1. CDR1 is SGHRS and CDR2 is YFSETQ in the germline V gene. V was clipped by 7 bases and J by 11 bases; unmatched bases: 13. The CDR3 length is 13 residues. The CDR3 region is CASAVDRVDLAFF. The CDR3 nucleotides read TGCGCCAGCGCTGTGGACAGGGTTGATTTGGCTTTCTTT. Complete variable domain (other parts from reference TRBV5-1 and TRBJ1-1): KAGVTQTPRYLIKTRGQQVTLSCSPISGHRSVSWYQQTPGQGLQFLFEYFSETQRNKGNFPGRFSGRQFSNSRSEMNVSTLELGDSALYLCASAVDRVDLAFFGQGTRLTVV.

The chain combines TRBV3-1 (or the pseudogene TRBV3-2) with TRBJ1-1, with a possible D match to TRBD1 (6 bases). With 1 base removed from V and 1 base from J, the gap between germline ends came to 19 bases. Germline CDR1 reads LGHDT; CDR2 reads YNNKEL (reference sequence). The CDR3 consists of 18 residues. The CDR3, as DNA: TGTGCCAGCAGCCAAGTGAGGGGGATACCGACAGGGAACACTGAAGCTTTCTTT. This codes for CASSQVRGIPTGNTEAFF.

CDR3 region: CASSIGTQGAYYEQYF. The CDR3 DNA follows: TGTGCCAGTAGTATTGGAACGCAGGGGGCCTACTACGAGCAGTACTTC. The chain links TRBV19 to TRBJ2-7; the match to TRBD1 covers 8 bases. This CDR3 is built from 16 residues. V lost 3 bases and J lost 3; bases outside the gene matches: 10. Per the germline V gene, CDR1 is LNHDA and CDR2 is SQIVND (reference sequence). Full variable domain (remainder filled in from reference TRBV19 and TRBJ2-7): DGGITQSPKYLFRKEGQNVTLSCEQNLNHDAMYWYRQDPGQGLRLIYYSQIVNDFQKGDIAEGYSVSREKKESFPLTVTSAQKNPTAFYLCASSIGTQGAYYEQYFGPGTRLTVT.

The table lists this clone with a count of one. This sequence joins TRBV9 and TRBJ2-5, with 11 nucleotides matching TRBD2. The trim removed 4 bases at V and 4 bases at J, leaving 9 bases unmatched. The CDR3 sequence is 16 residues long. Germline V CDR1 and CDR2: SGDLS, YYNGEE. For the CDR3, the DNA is TGTGCCAGCAGCACACTAGCGGGGGACGGGGTAGAGACCCAGTACTTC. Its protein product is CASSTLAGDGVETQYF.